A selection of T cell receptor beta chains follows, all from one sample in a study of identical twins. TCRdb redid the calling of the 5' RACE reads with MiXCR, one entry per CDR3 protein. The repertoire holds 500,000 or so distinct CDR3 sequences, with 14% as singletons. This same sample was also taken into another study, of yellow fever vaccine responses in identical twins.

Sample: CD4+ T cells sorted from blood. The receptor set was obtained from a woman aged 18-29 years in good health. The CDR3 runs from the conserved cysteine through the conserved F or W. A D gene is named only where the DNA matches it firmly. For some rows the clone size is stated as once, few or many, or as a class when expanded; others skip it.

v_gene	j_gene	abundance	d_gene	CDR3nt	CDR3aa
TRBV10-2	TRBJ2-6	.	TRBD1	TGCGCCAGCAGTCCAAGGACAGGGGGCGCCTCTGGGGCCAACGTCCTGACTTTC	CASSPRTGGASGANVLTF
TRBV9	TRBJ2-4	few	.	TGTGCCAGCTCAGGGGGGGGCACGGCCAAAAACATTCAGTACTTC	CASSGGGTAKNIQYF
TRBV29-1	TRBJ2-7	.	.	TGCAGCGGATCCGGTAGCGGAGGCGAGCAGTACTTC	CSGSGSGGEQYF
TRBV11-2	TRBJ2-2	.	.	TGTGCCAGCAGCTTAGGGATAGGGAACACCGGGGAGCTGTTTTTT	CASSLGIGNTGELFF
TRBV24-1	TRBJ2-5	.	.	TGTGCCACCAGTGATCGCGACATTGAGCAAGAGACCCAGTACTTC	CATSDRDIEQETQYF
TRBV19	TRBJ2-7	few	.	TGTGCCAGTAGTATACGGTACTCCTACGAGCAGTACTTC	CASSIRYSYEQYF
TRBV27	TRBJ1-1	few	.	TGTGCCAGCAGTCCTTTTACCCCTCCCGGAAACACTGAAGCTTTCTTT	CASSPFTPPGNTEAFF
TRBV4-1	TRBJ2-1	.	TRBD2	TGCGCCAGCAGCCACTTAAGCGGGAGGCTCGAGGATGAGCAGTTCTTC	CASSHLSGRLEDEQFF
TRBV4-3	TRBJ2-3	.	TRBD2	TGCGCCAGCAGCCAACGCACGACTAGCGGGTCCGCAGATACGCAGTATTTT	CASSQRTTSGSADTQYF
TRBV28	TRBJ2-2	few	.	TGTGCCAGCAGTTTACAGGGGCGGTTCACCGGGGAGCTGTTTTTT	CASSLQGRFTGELFF
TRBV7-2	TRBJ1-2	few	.	TGTGCCAGCAGCTTAGCGGCAGGAGCTTATGGCTACACCTTC	CASSLAAGAYGYTF
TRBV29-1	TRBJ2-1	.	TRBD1	TGCAGCGCAGCGACAGGGTACAATGAGCAGTTCTTC	CSAATGYNEQFF
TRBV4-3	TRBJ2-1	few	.	TGCGCCAGCAGCCAAGAATGGCCCAATGAGCAGTTCTTC	CASSQEWPNEQFF
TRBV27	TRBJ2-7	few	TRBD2	TGTGCCAGCAGCCCGCGGATAGCGGGAGGGCCGTCCTACGAGCAGTACTTC	CASSPRIAGGPSYEQYF
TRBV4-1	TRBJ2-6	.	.	TGCGCCAGCAGCCAAGTTTATGAGGGGGCCAACGTCCTGACTTTC	CASSQVYEGANVLTF
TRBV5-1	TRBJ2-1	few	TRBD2	TGCGCCAGCAGCTCTGGCCTGGGACTAGCGGGATCTAATGAGCAGTTCTTC	CASSSGLGLAGSNEQFF
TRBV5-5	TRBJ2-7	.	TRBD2	TGTGCCTCATGCTTGGGGGGGATCGCCTACGAGCAGTACTTC	CASCLGGIAYEQYF
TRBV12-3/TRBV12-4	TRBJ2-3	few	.	TGTGCCAGCAGTTTTTGGGGCAGGGTCGCAGATACGCAGTATTTT	CASSFWGRVADTQYF
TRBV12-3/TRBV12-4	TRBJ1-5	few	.	TGTGCCAGTGGGAGGGGGCAGCCCCAGCATTTT	CASGRGQPQHF
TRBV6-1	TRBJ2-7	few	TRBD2	TGTGCCAGCAGCCGCGGGGGGGCTAACCCCGAGCAGTACTTC	CASSRGGANPEQYF
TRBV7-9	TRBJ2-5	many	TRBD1	TGTGCCAGCAGCTTAATGCTGGGACAGGGCCAAGAGACCCAGTACTTC	CASSLMLGQGQETQYF
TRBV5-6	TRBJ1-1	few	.	TGTGCCAGCAACCGTTGGGGGGGGCAGAGTGAAGCTTTCTTT	CASNRWGGQSEAFF
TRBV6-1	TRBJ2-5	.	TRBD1	TGTGCCAGCAGTCCCGGACAGGGGGGCAAGACCCAGTACTTC	CASSPGQGGKTQYF
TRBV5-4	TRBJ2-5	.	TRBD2	TGTGCCAGCAGCTCCCCACTAGCGGGGGGGCGAGAGACCCAGTACTTC	CASSSPLAGGRETQYF
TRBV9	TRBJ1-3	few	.	TGTGCCAGCAGCGGGGACGGTTACTCTGGAAACACCATATATTTT	CASSGDGYSGNTIYF
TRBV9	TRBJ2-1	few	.	TGTGCCAGCAGCGTAGAATTAGGCTCCTACAATGAGCAGTTCTTC	CASSVELGSYNEQFF
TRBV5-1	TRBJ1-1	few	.	TGCGCCAGCAGCCAACAGGGAAGCACTGAAGCTTTCTTT	CASSQQGSTEAFF
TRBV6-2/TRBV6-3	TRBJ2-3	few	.	TGTGCCAGCAGTTCGATGGGACCGCGTCAATATTTT	CASSSMGPRQYF
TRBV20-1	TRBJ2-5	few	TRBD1	TGCAGTGCTACCAACCTTAGAAGGACAGGGGAGGGCGAGACCCAGTACTTC	CSATNLRRTGEGETQYF
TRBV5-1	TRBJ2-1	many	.	TGCGCCAGCGCCAGACGGGTCGGCAATGAGCAGTTCTTC	CASARRVGNEQFF
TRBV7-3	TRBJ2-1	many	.	TGTGCCAGCAGCCCGCCGTCAAATGAGCAGTTCTTC	CASSPPSNEQFF
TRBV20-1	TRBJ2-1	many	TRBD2	TGCAGTGCTAGAGCGGGGGGAAATGAGCAGTTCTTC	CSARAGGNEQFF
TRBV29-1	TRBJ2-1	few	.	TGCAGCGTACGGGCCCACAATGAGCAGTTCTTC	CSVRAHNEQFF
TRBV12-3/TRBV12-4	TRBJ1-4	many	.	TGTGCCAGCAGTTTTCCGCGGGGGGAACTGTTTTTT	CASSFPRGELFF
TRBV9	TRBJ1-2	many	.	TGTGCCAGCAGCGTAGTTTTAGAAGACCTTGGCTACACCTTC	CASSVVLEDLGYTF
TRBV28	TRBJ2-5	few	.	TGTGCCAGCAGTTTGTGGGACCTCGGGGAGACCCAGTACTTC	CASSLWDLGETQYF
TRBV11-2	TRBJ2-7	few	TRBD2	TGTGCCAGCAGCCCCAGAGGCACTAGCGGGATAATCGTTTACGAGCAGTACTTC	CASSPRGTSGIIVYEQYF
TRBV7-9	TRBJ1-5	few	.	TGTGCCAGCAGCACCGGGGCGGGGATTAGCAATCAGCCCCAGCATTTT	CASSTGAGISNQPQHF
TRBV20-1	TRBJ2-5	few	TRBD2	TGCAGTGCCCAACGGACTAGCGGGAGGGGGGAGACCCAGTACTTC	CSAQRTSGRGETQYF
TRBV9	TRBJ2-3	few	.	TGTGCCAGCAGCGTAGATAGGGGAGGCGGCACAGATACGCAGTATTTT	CASSVDRGGGTDTQYF
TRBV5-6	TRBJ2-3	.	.	TGTTTCAGCAGCTTGGGGGAGACCCGTCGGCTTTCTAGCACAGATACGCAGTATTTT	CFSSLGETRRLSSTDTQYF
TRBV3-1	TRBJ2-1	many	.	TGTGCCAGCAGCCAAGCACCGGCCAATGAGCAGTTCTTC	CASSQAPANEQFF